This T cell receptor beta chain is drawn from a study of control samples from healthy donors and cancer patients. CDR1 and CDR2 from the germline V gene are MDHEN and SYDVKM. CDR3 length: 14 amino acids. With 7 bases clipped from V and 6 bases from J, the junction kept 6 bases outside the gene matches. Libraries were prepared by immunoSEQ multiplex PCR; TCRdb keeps only in-frame clonotypes and omits some of them. The sample lists 150,000 to 200,000 clones; roughly 89% were seen once. This clonotype was obtained from a woman in her twenties or thirties in good health. The sequenced sample consisted of blood. The gene calls are TRBV28 and TRBJ1-4; 9 bases map to TRBD1. CDR3 nucleotides: TGTGCCAGCACCTCGACAGGGGGTGATGAAAAACTGTTTTTT. Translated: CASTSTGGDEKLFF.